A selection of T cell receptor beta chains follows, all from one sample in a study of T-cell memory formation after mild COVID-19. TCRdb recomputed calls from the 5' RACE reads with MiXCR, one row per CDR3 protein. The sample consists of 300,000 to 400,000 distinct CDR3 sequences, approximately 15% of them appearing once. The sequenced sample was PBMCs or a T cell subset sorted from them (not recorded which). The receptors were sampled from a young man who had mild COVID-19 (a few samples of this study predate the infection). Cell type and time point are not known. The CDR3 runs from the conserved cysteine through the conserved F or W. D genes are given only for firm matches. Size is omitted from some rows. Given values are once, few, many or a class for expanded clones.

d_gene	v_gene	abundance	j_gene	CDR3nt	CDR3aa
NA	TRBV7-9	few	TRBJ1-1	TGTGCCAGCAGCTTAGCGCTTTGGGGAAACACTGAAGCTTTCTTT	CASSLALWGNTEAFF
TRBD1	TRBV5-1	few	TRBJ2-5	TGCGCCAGCAGAGGGAGGACAGGGCACGAGACCCAGTACTTC	CASRGRTGHETQYF
TRBD2	TRBV12-3/TRBV12-4	NA	TRBJ2-5	TGTGCCAGCAGAAATAGCGGGGGGGTTCGGAAGACCCAGTACTTC	CASRNSGGVRKTQYF
TRBD1	TRBV10-3	many	TRBJ2-7	TGTGCCATCAGTGAGTCGGACAGGGGAAGTGGCTACGAGCAGTACTTC	CAISESDRGSGYEQYF
TRBD1	TRBV7-9	few	TRBJ1-2	TGTGCCAGCAGCTTAGACTCTGGACAGGTATTTCTCGGCTACACCTTC	CASSLDSGQVFLGYTF
NA	TRBV7-3	many	TRBJ2-2	TGTGCCAGCAGCTTAATACCCCCGGGCAAGATGAACACCGGGGAGCTGTTTTTT	CASSLIPPGKMNTGELFF
NA	TRBV24-1	many	TRBJ2-1	TGTGCCACCAGTGATACTATGAGCTCCTACAATGAGCAGTTCTTC	CATSDTMSSYNEQFF
NA	TRBV15	NA	TRBJ2-5	TGTGCCACCAGCAGAGGGTCCGGGGGGCGCCTAGAGACCCAGTACTTC	CATSRGSGGRLETQYF
TRBD1	TRBV12-3/TRBV12-4	NA	TRBJ1-6	TGTGCCAGCAGTTTAGCGCCCGCAGGGGGCTCACCCCTCCACTTT	CASSLAPAGGSPLHF
TRBD1	TRBV7-2	NA	TRBJ1-6	TGTGCCAGCAGCTTCCAGGGGGGGGGTAATTCACCCCTCCACTTT	CASSFQGGGNSPLHF
NA	TRBV12-5	few	TRBJ1-6	TGTGCTAGTGGTTTGGGGCGTCAGGGCCTCCACTTT	CASGLGRQGLHF
NA	TRBV12-3/TRBV12-4	few	TRBJ2-1	TGTGCCAGCAGCTGGGCGGGATACAATGAGCAGTTCTTC	CASSWAGYNEQFF
TRBD2	TRBV12-3/TRBV12-4	few	TRBJ2-1	TGTGCCAGCAGTCCTGTAGGGGAGGGAGATGAGCAGTTCTTC	CASSPVGEGDEQFF
TRBD1	TRBV6-5	few	TRBJ1-1	TGTGCCAGCATCCCCCCGACAGGGGGTATTGAAGCTTTCTTT	CASIPPTGGIEAFF
NA	TRBV3-1	NA	TRBJ2-3	TGTGCCAGCAGCCCAGGGCCGTATAGCACAGATACGCAGTATTTT	CASSPGPYSTDTQYF
TRBD1	TRBV24-1	NA	TRBJ2-3	TGTGCCACCTTATTCGGGACAGGGAGTGATACGCAGTATTTT	CATLFGTGSDTQYF
NA	TRBV7-9	many	TRBJ2-5	TGTGCCAGCAGCCCAGGGGTCCGGGAGACCCAGTACTTC	CASSPGVRETQYF
NA	TRBV5-1	NA	TRBJ1-3	TGCGCCAGCAGCTTGGTGGCCGGAAGCTCTGGAAACACCATATATTTT	CASSLVAGSSGNTIYF
NA	TRBV5-1	few	TRBJ2-1	TGCGCCAGCAGCTTGGGCGTACCCAATGAGCAGTTCTTC	CASSLGVPNEQFF
NA	TRBV9	NA	TRBJ2-3	TGTGCCAGCAACCCGGGGGGCCCAGATACGCAGTATTTT	CASNPGGPDTQYF
TRBD1	TRBV4-1	few	TRBJ1-6	TGCGCCAGCAGCCAAACAAGGGGACAGACGACGAGCTCCTATAATTCACCCCTCCACTTT	CASSQTRGQTTSSYNSPLHF
NA	TRBV7-2	NA	TRBJ2-2	TGTGCCAGTCTTTTCGGGGGCACCGGGGAGCTGTTTTTT	CASLFGGTGELFF